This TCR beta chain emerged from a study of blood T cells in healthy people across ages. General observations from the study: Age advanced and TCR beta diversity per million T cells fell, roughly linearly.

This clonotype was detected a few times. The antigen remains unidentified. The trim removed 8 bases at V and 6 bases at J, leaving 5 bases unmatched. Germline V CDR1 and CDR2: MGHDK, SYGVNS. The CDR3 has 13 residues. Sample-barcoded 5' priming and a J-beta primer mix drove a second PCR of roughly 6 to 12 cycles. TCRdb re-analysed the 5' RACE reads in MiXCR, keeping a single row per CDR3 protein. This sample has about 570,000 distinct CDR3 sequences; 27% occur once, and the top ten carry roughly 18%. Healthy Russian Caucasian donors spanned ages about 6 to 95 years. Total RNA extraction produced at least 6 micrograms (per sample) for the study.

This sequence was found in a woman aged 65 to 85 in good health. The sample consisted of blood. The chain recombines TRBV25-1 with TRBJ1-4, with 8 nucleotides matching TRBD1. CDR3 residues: CASSGTGYEKLFF. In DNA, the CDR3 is TGTGCCAGCTCCGGGACAGGTTATGAAAAACTGTTTTTT.